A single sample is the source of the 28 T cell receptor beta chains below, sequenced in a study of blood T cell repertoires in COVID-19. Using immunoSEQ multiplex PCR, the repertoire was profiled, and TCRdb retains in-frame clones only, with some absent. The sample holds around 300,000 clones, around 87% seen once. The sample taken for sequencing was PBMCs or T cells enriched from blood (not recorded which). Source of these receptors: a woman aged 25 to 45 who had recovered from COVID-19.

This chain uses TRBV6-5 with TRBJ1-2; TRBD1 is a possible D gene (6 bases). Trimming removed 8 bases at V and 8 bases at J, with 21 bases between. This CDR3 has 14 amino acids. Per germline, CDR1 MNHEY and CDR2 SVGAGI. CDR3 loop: CASDQTAGEWGYTF. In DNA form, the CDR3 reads TGTGCCAGCGATCAAACGGCAGGGGAGTGGGGCTACACCTTC.

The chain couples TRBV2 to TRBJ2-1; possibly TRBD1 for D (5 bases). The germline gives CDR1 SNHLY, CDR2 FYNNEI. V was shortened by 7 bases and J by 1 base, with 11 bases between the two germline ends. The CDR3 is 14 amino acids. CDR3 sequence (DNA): TGTGCCAGCACAGACAGAATATCCTACAATGAGCAGTTCTTC. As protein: CASTDRISYNEQFF.

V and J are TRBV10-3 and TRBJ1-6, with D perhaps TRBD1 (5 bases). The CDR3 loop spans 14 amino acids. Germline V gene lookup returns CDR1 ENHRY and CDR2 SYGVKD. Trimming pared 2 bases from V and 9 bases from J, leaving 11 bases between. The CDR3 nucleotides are TGTGCCATCAGTGAGGGTGACAGAGGTTCACCCCTCCACTTT. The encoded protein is CAISEGDRGSPLHF.

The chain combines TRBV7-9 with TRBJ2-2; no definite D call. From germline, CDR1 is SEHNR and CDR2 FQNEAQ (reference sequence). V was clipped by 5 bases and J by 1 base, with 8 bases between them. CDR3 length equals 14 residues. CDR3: CASSPAGNTGELFF. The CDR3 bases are TGTGCCAGCAGCCCAGCAGGGAACACCGGGGAGCTGTTTTTT.

The CDR3 region has the DNA TGTGCCAGCAGTTTGATGCCGGGGTCGGGCGTTGGTGGCTACACCTTC. This translates into CASSLMPGSGVGGYTF. The V gene is TRBV27, the J gene TRBJ1-2; D remains ambiguous. The CDR3 runs 16 residues. V was clipped by 3 bases and J by 7 bases, with 21 bases between them. Per germline, CDR1 MNHEY and CDR2 SMNVEV (reference sequence).

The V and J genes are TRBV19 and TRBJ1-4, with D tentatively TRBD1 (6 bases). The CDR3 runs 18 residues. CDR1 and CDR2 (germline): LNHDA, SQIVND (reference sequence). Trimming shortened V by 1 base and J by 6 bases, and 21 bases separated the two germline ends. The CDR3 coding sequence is TGTGCCAGTAGTATAGGAGCCAGGGGACGCACCCCGGATGAAAAACTGTTTTTT. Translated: CASSIGARGRTPDEKLFF.

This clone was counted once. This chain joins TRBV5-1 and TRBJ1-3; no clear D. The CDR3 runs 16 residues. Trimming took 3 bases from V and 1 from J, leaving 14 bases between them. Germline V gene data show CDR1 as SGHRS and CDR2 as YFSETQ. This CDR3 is CASSWEGGLSGNTIYF. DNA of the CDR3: TGCGCCAGCAGCTGGGAGGGCGGACTGTCTGGAAACACCATATATTTT.

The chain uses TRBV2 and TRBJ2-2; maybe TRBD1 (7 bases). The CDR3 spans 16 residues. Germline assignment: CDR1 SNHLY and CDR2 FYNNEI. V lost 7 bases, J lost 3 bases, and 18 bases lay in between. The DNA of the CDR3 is TGTGCCAGCAAGAGCGGCGGGACAGTTTACACCGGGGAGCTGTTTTTT. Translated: CASKSGGTVYTGELFF.

The CDR3 region is CASSDQIAGHTDTQYF. The CDR3 nucleotides are TGTGCCAGCAGCGACCAAATAGCGGGGCACACAGATACGCAGTATTTT. The chain has TRBV7-9 and TRBJ2-3, with 8 bases aligning to TRBD2. This CDR3 spans 16 amino acids. The V gene's germline CDR1 is SEHNR and CDR2 FQNEAQ (reference sequence). After removal of 5 bases from V and 2 bases from J, the junction contained 9 bases not matched to a gene.

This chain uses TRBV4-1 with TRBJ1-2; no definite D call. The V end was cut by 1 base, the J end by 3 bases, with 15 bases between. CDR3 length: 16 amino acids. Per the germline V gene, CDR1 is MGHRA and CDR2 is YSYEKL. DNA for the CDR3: TGCGCCAGCAGCCAAGGATCCTATACAGATTACTATGGCTACACCTTC. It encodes CASSQGSYTDYYGYTF.

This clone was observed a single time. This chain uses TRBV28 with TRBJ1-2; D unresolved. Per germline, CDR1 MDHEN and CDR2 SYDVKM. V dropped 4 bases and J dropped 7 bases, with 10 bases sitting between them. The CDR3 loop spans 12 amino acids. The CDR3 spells CASSWSRGGYTF. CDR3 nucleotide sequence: TGTGCCAGCAGTTGGAGCCGGGGTGGCTACACCTTC.

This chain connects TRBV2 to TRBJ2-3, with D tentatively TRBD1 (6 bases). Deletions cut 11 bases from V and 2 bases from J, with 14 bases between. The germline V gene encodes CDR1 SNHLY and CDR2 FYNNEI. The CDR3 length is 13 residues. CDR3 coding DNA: TGTGCCCAGGGGACACTTAACACAGATACGCAGTATTTT. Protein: CAQGTLNTDTQYF.

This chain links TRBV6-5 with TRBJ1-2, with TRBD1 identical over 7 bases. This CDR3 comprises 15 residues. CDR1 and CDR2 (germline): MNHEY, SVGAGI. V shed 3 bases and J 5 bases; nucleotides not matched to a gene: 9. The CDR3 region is CASSYTDRSGYGYTF. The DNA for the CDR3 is TGTGCCAGCAGTTATACGGACAGGTCTGGGTATGGCTACACCTTC.

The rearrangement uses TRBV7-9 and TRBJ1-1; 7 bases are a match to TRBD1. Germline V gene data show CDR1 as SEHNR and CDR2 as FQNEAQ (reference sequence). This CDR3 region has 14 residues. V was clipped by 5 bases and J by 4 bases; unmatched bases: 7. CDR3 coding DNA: TGTGCCAGCAGCCCTGACAGGGTCGTCACTGAAGCTTTCTTT. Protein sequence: CASSPDRVVTEAFF.

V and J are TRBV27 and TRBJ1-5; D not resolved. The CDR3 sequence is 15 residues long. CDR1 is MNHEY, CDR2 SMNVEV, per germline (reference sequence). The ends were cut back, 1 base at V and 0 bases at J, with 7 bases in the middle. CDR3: CASSLLFGSNQPQHF. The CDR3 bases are TGTGCCAGCAGTTTATTATTCGGTAGCAATCAGCCCCAGCATTTT.

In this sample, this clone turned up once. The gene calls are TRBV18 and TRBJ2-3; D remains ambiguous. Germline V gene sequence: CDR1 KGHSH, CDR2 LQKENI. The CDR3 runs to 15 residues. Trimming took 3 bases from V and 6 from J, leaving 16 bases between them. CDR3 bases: TGTGCCAGCTCACCTCGGGTAGGCAGCTTGGATACGCAGTATTTT. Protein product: CASSPRVGSLDTQYF.

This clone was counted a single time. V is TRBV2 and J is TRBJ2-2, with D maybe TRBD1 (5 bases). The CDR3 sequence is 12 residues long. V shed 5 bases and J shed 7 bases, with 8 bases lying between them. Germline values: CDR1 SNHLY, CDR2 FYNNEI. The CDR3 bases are TGTGCCAGCAGTCTCGACAGCGGGGAGCTGTTTTTT. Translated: CASSLDSGELFF.

CDR3 nucleotide sequence: TGCGCCAGCAGTGAGTCTGGGGGACTTGGACCCAACGAGCAGTACTTC. It encodes CASSESGGLGPNEQYF. J is TRBJ2-7 and V is TRBV10-2; tentative D call: TRBD2 (6 bases). Trimming shortened V by 0 bases and J by 5 bases, and 17 bases separated the two germline ends. Germline V gene data show CDR1 as WSHSY and CDR2 as SAAADI. CDR3 length: 16 residues.

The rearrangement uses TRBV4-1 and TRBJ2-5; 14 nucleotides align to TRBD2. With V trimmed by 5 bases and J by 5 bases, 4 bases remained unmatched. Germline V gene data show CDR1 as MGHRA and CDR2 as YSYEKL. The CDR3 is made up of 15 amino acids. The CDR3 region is CASSRTSGGLETQYF. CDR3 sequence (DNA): TGCGCCAGCAGCAGGACTAGCGGGGGGTTGGAGACCCAGTACTTC.

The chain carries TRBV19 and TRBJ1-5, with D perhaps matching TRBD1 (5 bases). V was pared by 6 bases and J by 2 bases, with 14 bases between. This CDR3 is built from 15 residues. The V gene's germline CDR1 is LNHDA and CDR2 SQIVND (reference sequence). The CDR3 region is CASSFLGGGNQPQHF. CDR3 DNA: TGTGCCAGTAGCTTCTTGGGAGGGGGCAATCAGCCCCAGCATTTT.

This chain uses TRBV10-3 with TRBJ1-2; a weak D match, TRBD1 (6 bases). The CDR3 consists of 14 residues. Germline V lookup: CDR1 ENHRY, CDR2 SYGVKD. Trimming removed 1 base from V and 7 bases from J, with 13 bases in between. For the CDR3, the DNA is TGTGCCATCAGTGAGTGGGCAGGGGCGCGTGGCTACACCTTC. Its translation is CAISEWAGARGYTF.

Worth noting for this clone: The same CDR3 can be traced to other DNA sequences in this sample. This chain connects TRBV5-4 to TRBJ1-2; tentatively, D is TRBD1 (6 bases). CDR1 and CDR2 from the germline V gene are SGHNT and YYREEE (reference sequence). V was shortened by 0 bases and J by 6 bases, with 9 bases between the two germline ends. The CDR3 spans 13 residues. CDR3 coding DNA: TGTGCCAGCAGCTTGGCAGGGGTTAATGGCTACACCTTC. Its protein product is CASSLAGVNGYTF.

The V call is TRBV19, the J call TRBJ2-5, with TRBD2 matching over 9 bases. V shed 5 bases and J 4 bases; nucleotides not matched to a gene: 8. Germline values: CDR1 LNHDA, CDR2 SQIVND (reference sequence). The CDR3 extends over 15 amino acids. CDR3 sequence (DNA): TGTGCCAGTAGTTCGGTTAGCGGGGGATTAGAGACCCAGTACTTC. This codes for CASSSVSGGLETQYF.

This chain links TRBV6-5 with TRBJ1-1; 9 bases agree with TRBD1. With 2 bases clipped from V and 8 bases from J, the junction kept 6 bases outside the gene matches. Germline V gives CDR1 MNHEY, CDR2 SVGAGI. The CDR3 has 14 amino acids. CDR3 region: CASSYGDRASEAFF. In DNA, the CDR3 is TGTGCCAGCAGTTACGGGGACAGGGCCTCCGAAGCTTTCTTT.

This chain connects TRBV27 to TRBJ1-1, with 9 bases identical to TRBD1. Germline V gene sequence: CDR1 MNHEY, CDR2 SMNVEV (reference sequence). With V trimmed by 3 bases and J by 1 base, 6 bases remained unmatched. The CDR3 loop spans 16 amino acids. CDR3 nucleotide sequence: TGTGCCAGCAGTTTCGGGACAGGGTTTTCGAACACTGAAGCTTTCTTT. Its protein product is CASSFGTGFSNTEAFF.

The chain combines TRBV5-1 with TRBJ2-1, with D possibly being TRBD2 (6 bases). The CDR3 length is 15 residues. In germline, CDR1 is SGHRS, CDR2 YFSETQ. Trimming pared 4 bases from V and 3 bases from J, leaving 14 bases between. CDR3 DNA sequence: TGCGCCAGCAGCAACCGTGGCGGGGTCTACAATGAGCAGTTCTTC. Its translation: CASSNRGGVYNEQFF.

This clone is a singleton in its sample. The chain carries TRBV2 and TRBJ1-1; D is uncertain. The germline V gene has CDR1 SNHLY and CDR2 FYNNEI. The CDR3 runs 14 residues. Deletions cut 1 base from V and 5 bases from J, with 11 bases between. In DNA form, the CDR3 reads TGTGCCAGCAGTGAAGGATACGGGAGTACTGAAGCTTTCTTT. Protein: CASSEGYGSTEAFF.

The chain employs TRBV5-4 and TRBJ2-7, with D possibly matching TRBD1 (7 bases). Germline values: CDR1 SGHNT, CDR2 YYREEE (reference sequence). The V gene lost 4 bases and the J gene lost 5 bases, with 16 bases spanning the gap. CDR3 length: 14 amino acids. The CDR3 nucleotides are TGTGCCAGCAGCCGTCTTCAGGGGGAGGACGAGCAGTACTTC. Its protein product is CASSRLQGEDEQYF.